The present T cell receptor (beta chain) was sequenced within a study of T cell responses to AZD1222 COVID-19 vaccine (dated by TCRdb to the early 2020s). In terms of the full investigation: TCR sequencing covered some 240 trial participants: 200 to 210 given two doses of AZD1222 and 26 given two doses of MenACWY control vaccine. Trial participants were enrolled by age into 18-55, 56-69 and 70-plus year subgroups, with about 150, 27 and 61 TCR-sequenced participants respectively. General conclusions and limits of the study: Conclusions about previously exposed vaccinees are limited, since just five to seven AZD1222 recipients were seropositive for SARS-CoV-2 at baseline. Participants were mostly white British and included more females than males, and it was suggested by the authors that clonal diversity may have been underestimated. The 56-69-year group was small, and its depth increase did not reach significance, likely because of low power. The vaccine-associated CD4 TCRs covered the entire spike protein, and the dominant responses fell in regions 160-218 and 743-854. Because no samples from the day 14 peak response were available, repertoires could be characterized only after the peak T cell response. After two AZD1222 doses, both the breadth and the depth of spike-specific TCRs were significantly higher than at day 0 and than in MenACWY recipients. Reportedly, almost half of the unique spike-specific TCRs recognized epitopes lying outside the regions that are mutated in the B.1.351 and B.1.1.7 variants.

Notes on this clone: Its recognized antigen is unknown. No base-level quality is on record; no much larger clone is a single base apart.

What this sample's time point label stands for: baseline before first vaccination. The sample's treatment or condition, from its label and the paper: meningococcal conjugate vaccine given as trial control. Samples from vaccinated people were obtained from the UK trials COV001 and COV002, which included a single-blind randomized controlled phase 2/3 trial of AZD1222 (ChAdOx1 nCoV-19) in healthy adults. For TCRbeta chain sequencing, PBMC samples were collected from trial participants at day 0 and at day 28 after the second dose. The CDR3 regions of human TCRbeta chains were analyzed by immunosequencing. The paper's processing steps were these. TCRs in the repertoires were matched against a reference library of SARS-CoV-2-specific TCRs that had been generated with the MIRA antigen-specificity platform. Breadth was defined as the fraction of unique TCRs that were SARS-CoV-2-associated. Depth was defined as the fraction of total T cells that were SARS-CoV-2-associated. Using the MIRA data, each spike-specific TCR was assigned both to the spike region to which the TCR was reactive and to a CD4 or CD8 class. Log10-transformed breadth and depth values were compared by one-way ANOVA with Sidak's multiple comparisons tests. TCRdb obtained this table from immuneACCESS and retained in-frame rearrangements with V and J assigned. These tables miss some clones; where compared with another copy, unresolved V genes account for less than half of the shortfall, and the remainder is unexplained. V, J and clone size were drawn from that table, and D and trimming were deduced from the DNA. The sample table holds about 140,000 clones, of which approximately 93% were seen once. The ten largest make up around 0.9% of the sample.

The sequences come from peripheral blood, collected on day 0 of MenACWY control vaccination. This clonotype originated in an adult in good health.

CDR3 sequence: CASSVERNTGELFF. The nucleotide sequence reads TGTGCCAGCAGTGTGGAGCGAAACACCGGGGAGCTGTTTTTT. This receptor chain uses TRBV2 and TRBJ2-2; the D gene remains uncertain. CDR1 and CDR2 were assigned from the germline V gene as SNHLY and FYNNEI. Its CDR3 holds 14 amino acids, cysteine through phenylalanine. CDR3 DNA only is kept here, 42 bases in frame from base 1. V is reduced by 4 bases and J by 2 bases, leaving a spacing of 8 bases between them. The reference TRBV2 and TRBJ2-2 proteins fill in what lies around the CDR3, so the full variable domain reads EPEVTQTPSHQVTQMGQEVILRCVPISNHLYFYWYRQILGQKVEFLVSFYNNEISEKSEIFDDQFSVERPDGSNFTLKIRSTKLEDSAMYFCASSVERNTGELFFGEGSRLTVL.